The 7 T cell receptor beta chains listed next were all sequenced from one sample in a study of Ad26.COV2.S vaccination and SARS-CoV-2 variants. The treatment here: approximately 18 received Ad26.COV2.S at low or high dose, single or two shots; about 5 received placebo; per-sample allocation not given. Samples were taken on day 63 after the first vaccine or placebo injection. Clones were sequenced by immunoSEQ multiplex PCR, and TCRdb holds only the in-frame ones, with some missing. The sample lists approximately 350,000 clones; roughly four fifths were seen once. The sample here was peripheral blood, taken in a trial of Ad26.COV2.S vaccine versus placebo. The receptors here all came from a person between 18 and 60 years old who received the Ad26.COV2.S COVID-19 vaccine or a placebo.

V gene TRBV3-1 (or the pseudogene TRBV3-2) combines with J gene TRBJ1-1; TRBD1 aligns across 8 bases. The germline V gene encodes CDR1 LGHDT and CDR2 YNNKEL (reference sequence). This CDR3 has 15 amino acids. V was clipped by 4 bases and J by 5 bases; unmatched bases: 9. The CDR3 loop is CASSPSDRVRTEAFF. DNA of the CDR3: TGTGCCAGCAGCCCCTCGGACAGGGTGAGAACTGAAGCTTTCTTT.

The V call is TRBV6-5, the J call TRBJ2-7, with 12 bases lining up with TRBD2. The CDR3 contains 15 residues. Germline CDR1 reads MNHEY; CDR2 reads SVGAGI. Losses at the gene ends were 6 bases for V and 5 bases for J; bases not matched to a gene: 8. This CDR3 reads CASRPSLAGGHEQYF. The CDR3 coding sequence is TGTGCCAGCAGGCCGTCACTAGCGGGGGGCCACGAGCAGTACTTC.

The V gene is TRBV5-1, the J gene TRBJ1-3; 9 nucleotides align to TRBD1. The CDR3 has 15 amino acids. Trimming cost V 4 bases and J 3 bases; bases outside gene matches: 5. In germline, CDR1 is SGHRS, CDR2 YFSETQ. CDR3 sequence: CASSAGTGFGNTIYF. The CDR3 nucleotides read TGCGCCAGCAGCGCCGGGACAGGGTTTGGAAACACCATATATTTT.

This sequence joins TRBV21-1 and TRBJ2-7. TRBV21-1 constitutes a pseudogene. The CDR3 is made up of 13 amino acids. The CDR3 loop is CASSNAPLGEQYF. The DNA of the CDR3 is TGTGCCAGCAGCAACGCCCCCCTGGGCGAGCAGTACTTC.

The chain combines TRBV29-1 with TRBJ1-1; the match to TRBD1 covers 8 bases. This CDR3 region has 13 residues. The V gene end was trimmed by 6 bases and the J gene end by 4 bases; junction bases not matched to a gene: 7. From germline, CDR1 is SQVTM and CDR2 ANQGSEA. As DNA, the CDR3 is TGCAGCGTAAGGACAGGGTTGGGCACTGAAGCTTTCTTT. Translated: CSVRTGLGTEAFF.

The chain couples TRBV27 to TRBJ2-7, with D tentatively TRBD1 (5 bases). The CDR3 runs 14 residues. The germline V gene encodes CDR1 MNHEY and CDR2 SMNVEV (reference sequence). Deletions cut 0 bases from V and 2 bases from J, with 8 bases between. The CDR3 loop reads CASSLSGPTYEQYF. The DNA for the CDR3 is TGTGCCAGCAGTTTATCGGGGCCAACCTACGAGCAGTACTTC.

This clone was observed a single time. The chain recombines TRBV9 with TRBJ1-5, with D possibly TRBD1 on 5 matching bases. Germline CDR1 reads SGDLS; CDR2 reads YYNGEE. There are 13 residues in the CDR3. V was trimmed by 3 bases and J by 6 bases, leaving 10 bases between them. DNA of the CDR3: TGTGCCAGCAGCGAGGGGAGGGGTCAGCCCCAGCATTTT. Translating gives CASSEGRGQPQHF. Together with reference TRBV9 and TRBJ1-5, the CDR3 gives the full variable domain: DSGVTQTPKHLITATGQRVTLRCSPRSGDLSVYWYQQSLDQGLQFLIQYYNGEERAKGNILERFSAQQFPDLHSELNLSSLELGDSALYFCASSEGRGQPQHFGDGTRLSIL.